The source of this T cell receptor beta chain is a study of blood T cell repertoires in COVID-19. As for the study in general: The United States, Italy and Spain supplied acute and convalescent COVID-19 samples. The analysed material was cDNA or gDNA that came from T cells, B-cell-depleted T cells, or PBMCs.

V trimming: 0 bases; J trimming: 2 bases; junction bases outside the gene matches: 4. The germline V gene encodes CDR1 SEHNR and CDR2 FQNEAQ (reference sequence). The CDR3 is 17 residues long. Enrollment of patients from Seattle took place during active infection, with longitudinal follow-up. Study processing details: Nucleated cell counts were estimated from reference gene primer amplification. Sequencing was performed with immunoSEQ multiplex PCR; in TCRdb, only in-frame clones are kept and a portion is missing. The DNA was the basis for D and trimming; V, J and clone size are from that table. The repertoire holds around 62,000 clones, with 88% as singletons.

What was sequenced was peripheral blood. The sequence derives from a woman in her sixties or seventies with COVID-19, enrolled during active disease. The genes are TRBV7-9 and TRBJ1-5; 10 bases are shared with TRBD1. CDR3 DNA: TGTGCCAGCAGCTTAGCGGCCGGGACAGGGGGCAATCAGCCCCAGCATTTT. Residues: CASSLAAGTGGNQPQHF. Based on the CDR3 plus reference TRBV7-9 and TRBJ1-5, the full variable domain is DTGVSQNPRHKITKRGQNVTFRCDPISEHNRLYWYRQTLGQGPEFLTYFQNEAQLEKSRLLSDRFSAERPKGSFSTLEIQRTEQGDSAMYLCASSLAAGTGGNQPQHFGDGTRLSIL.